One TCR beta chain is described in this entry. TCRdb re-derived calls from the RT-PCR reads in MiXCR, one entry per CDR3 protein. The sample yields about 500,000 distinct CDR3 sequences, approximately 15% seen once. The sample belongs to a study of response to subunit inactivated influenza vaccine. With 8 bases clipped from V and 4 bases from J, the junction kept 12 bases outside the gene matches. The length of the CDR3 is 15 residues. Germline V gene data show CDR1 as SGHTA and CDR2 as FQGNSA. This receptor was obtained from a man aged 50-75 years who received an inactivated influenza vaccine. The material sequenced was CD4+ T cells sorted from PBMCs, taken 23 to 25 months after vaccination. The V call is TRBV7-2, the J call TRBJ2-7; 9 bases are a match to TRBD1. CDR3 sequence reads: CASSRDRVKIYEQYF. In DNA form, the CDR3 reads TGTGCCAGCTCCCGGGACAGGGTGAAAATATACGAGCAGTACTTC.